This T cell receptor (beta chain) was identified in a study of regulatory dendritic cells for organ transplantation (dated by TCRdb to the late 2010s). For the wider study: Sorted naive and memory CD4+ and CD8+ T cells had their TCRbeta repertoires sequenced both before and after allostimulation with either regulatory or mature dendritic cells. What the work shows at the level of the full study, not this receptor alone: The repertoires of naive CD4+ and CD8+ T cells were highly diverse, while memory cell repertoires were less diverse, with memory CD8+ cells being the most oligoclonal. Among the resting subsets, memory CD8+ T cells contained the most alloreactive TCR clonotypes. Sequencing was done in only two subjects, and the authors reported considerable heterogeneity between individuals in the alloreactive memory CD8+ T cell pool. In both subjects, allostimulation led to expansion of memory CD8+ clones, though the expansion induced by regulatory dendritic cells appeared to be more limited than that induced by mature dendritic cells.

About this clone itself: Its binding antigen is unknown. Within one base of it there is no much larger clone, and no base qualities were kept.

The CDR3 sequence holds 15 residues, the cysteine and phenylalanine included. Only the CDR3 DNA stays, 45 bases, in frame from base 1. For this chain, trimming is 9 bases at the V end and 2 bases at the J end, and the number of junction bases without a gene match is 8. CDR1 and CDR2 are drawn from the germline V gene: SGHTA, FQGNSA. TCRbeta CDR3 regions were amplified by multiplexed two-step PCR using Vbeta-specific forward primers and Jbeta-specific reverse primers. Through the immunoSEQ service, the TCRbeta libraries were run on an Illumina instrument for sequencing. For the original study's pipeline: IMGT annotation was used to assign V, D and J genes, and synthetic CDR3 analogues were used to correct counts for multiplex PCR bias. In the immunoSEQ Analyzer, repertoire clonality was calculated as one minus normalized Shannon entropy. Whether a clone counted as expanded was decided by Fisher's exact test with Benjamini-Hochberg false discovery rate control and a two-tailed cutoff of P<0.01. The immuneACCESS repertoire file appears here via TCRdb, limited to in-frame rearrangements. These files lack a portion of the clones; in checked studies, under half of the deficit traces to unresolved V genes, and the cause of the others is not known. The DNA was the basis for D and trimming; V, J and clone size are from that table. A total of about 30,000 clones appear in this sample, nearly 80% of them only once. The ten largest clones capture 2% to 2.5% of the sample.

FACS was used to sort naive T cells as CD45RA+ cells and memory T cells as CD45RO+ CD4+ or CD8+ cells. A couple of healthy control subjects provided the T cells used for TCR sequencing. Sorted T cell subsets that were not stimulated were used as baseline controls for the mixed lymphocyte reactions. The Qiagen DNeasy Blood & Tissue Kit was used to extract genomic DNA. This clonotype was obtained from a human donor in good health. The sequence joins TRBV7-2 to TRBJ2-1; 9 of the junction bases match TRBD2. The sample was memory CD4+ T cells from blood. The sample's cell subset or site, from its label and the paper: CD45RO+ memory T cells. The DNA sequence is given as TGTGCCAGTCAAAGGCGGGAGGGACCCTACAATGAGCAGTTCTTC. Its product reads: CASQRREGPYNEQFF.